This TCR beta chain is drawn from a study of blood T cell repertoires in COVID-19. Here immunoSEQ multiplex PCR was the method, and the copy in TCRdb shows in-frame clones only, minus some. This table holds tens of thousands of clones, 81% found once. The germline V gene encodes CDR1 LGHNA and CDR2 YSLEER. V was pared by 1 base and J by 4 bases, with 14 bases between. CDR3 size: 17 residues. Sequencing was done on a sample of peripheral blood. The chain combines TRBV4-3 with TRBJ1-6; weak D call: TRBD1 (6 bases). This sequence originates from a man at least 80 years old with active or convalescent COVID-19. This chain's CDR3 is CASSQVQGLSYNSPLHF. The CDR3 DNA follows: TGCGCCAGCAGCCAAGTACAGGGCCTTTCGTATAATTCACCCCTCCACTTT.